This T cell receptor beta chain was identified in a study of blood T cells in healthy people across ages. A second PCR of about 7 to 11 cycles used a sample-barcoded 5' primer and a J-beta primer mix. TCRdb reprocessed the 5' RACE reads with MiXCR, giving one entry per CDR3 protein. The sample records over a million distinct CDR3 sequences, less than 45% being singletons. Germline V lookup: CDR1 SGHRS, CDR2 YFSETQ. The V end was cut by 3 bases, the J end by 4 bases, with 14 bases between. The CDR3 contains 15 residues. Input material: blood. The V call is TRBV5-1, the J call TRBJ2-1; weak D call: TRBD2 (5 bases). This receptor was taken from a woman aged 18-29 years in good health. CDR3 residues: CASSSYGDVYNEQFF. The CDR3 coding sequence is TGCGCCAGCAGCTCCTACGGGGATGTGTACAATGAGCAGTTCTTC.